Listed below are T cell receptor beta chains from one sample, sequenced in a study of shared clonotypes between healthy human individuals. Assay: immunoSEQ multiplex PCR; the TCRdb copy retains only in-frame clones and omits some. Of 2 million to 3 million clones listed, approximately 93% are singletons. The sequenced sample was naive CD4+ T cells from PBMCs. The receptor source for this set is a man aged 18 to 30 in good health. Some clones in this sample may be carry-over from other donors' samples. The CDR3 runs from the conserved cysteine through the conserved F or W. D genes are given only for firm matches. Not every row has a clone size; where given, it reads once, few, many or a size class.

TRBD1,TRBJ1-4,-,TRBV11-3,CASSRQGSEKLFF,TGTGCCAGCAGCCGACAGGGGAGTGAAAAACTGTTTTTT
TRBD2,TRBJ2-2,-,TRBV5-1,CASSLKTGGTTGELFF,TGCGCCAGCAGCTTGAAAACGGGAGGAACGACCGGGGAGCTGTTTTTT
-,TRBJ2-7,-,TRBV5-4,CASSLGDLSSYEQYF,TGTGCCAGCAGCTTGGGAGATCTGAGCTCCTACGAGCAGTACTTC
TRBD2,TRBJ2-7,-,TRBV18,CASSLTSLLFEQYF,TGTGCCAGCTCACTGACTAGCCTCCTATTCGAGCAGTACTTC
-,TRBJ1-2,few,TRBV20-1,CSAPVGYTF,TGCAGTGCTCCCGTGGGCTACACCTTC
-,TRBJ2-4,once,TRBV6-1,CASTPLAKNIQYF,TGTGCCAGCACCCCTTTAGCCAAAAACATTCAGTACTTC
TRBD1,TRBJ1-5,few,TRBV6-1,CASGDRVNQPQHF,TGTGCCAGCGGGGACAGGGTCAATCAGCCCCAGCATTTT
-,TRBJ2-1,-,TRBV9,CASSVDSGEYNEQFF,TGTGCCAGCAGCGTAGACTCAGGGGAGTACAATGAGCAGTTCTTC
-,TRBJ1-6,-,TRBV5-4,CASSQFGQLNSPLHF,TGTGCCAGCAGCCAGTTTGGACAGCTAAATTCACCCCTCCACTTT
-,TRBJ2-7,-,TRBV29-1,CSVGVGRPYEQYF,TGCAGCGTTGGGGTGGGCAGACCCTACGAGCAGTACTTC
TRBD2,TRBJ2-7,-,TRBV9,CASSAIAGGGEQYF,TGTGCCAGCAGCGCCATAGCGGGAGGGGGTGAGCAGTACTTC
-,TRBJ2-6,-,TRBV5-1,CASSLAGTVNSGANVLTF,TGCGCCAGCAGCTTAGCCGGGACTGTGAACTCTGGGGCCAACGTCCTGACTTTC
TRBD1,TRBJ1-2,-,TRBV18,CASSPPTTGPSGYTF,TGTGCCAGCTCACCACCTACGACAGGGCCCTCTGGCTACACCTTC
-,TRBJ2-2,once,TRBV29-1,CSVERGKRTGELFF,TGCAGCGTTGAACGGGGGAAGCGGACCGGGGAGCTGTTTTTT
-,TRBJ2-7,-,TRBV7-2,CASSLNSGAYEQYF,TGTGCCAGCAGCTTAAATAGCGGAGCCTACGAGCAGTACTTC
-,TRBJ2-7,-,TRBV6-5,CASRKSRDITYEQYF,TGTGCCAGCAGAAAGTCCCGGGACATCACCTACGAGCAGTACTTC
-,TRBJ1-3,-,TRBV18,CASSPPGRAGNTIYF,TGTGCCAGCTCACCCCCTGGCAGGGCTGGAAACACCATATATTTT
-,TRBJ1-5,-,TRBV15,CATSRDVGARVSNQPQHF,TGTGCCACCAGCAGAGATGTGGGGGCTAGGGTTAGCAATCAGCCCCAGCATTTT
TRBD2,TRBJ2-7,-,TRBV5-1,CASSLGGGLAGYEQYF,TGCGCCAGCAGCTTGGGGGGAGGACTAGCGGGCTACGAGCAGTACTTC
TRBD1,TRBJ1-5,-,TRBV11-2,CASSSDREGQPQHF,TGTGCCAGCAGCTCGGACAGGGAGGGTCAGCCCCAGCATTTT
-,TRBJ1-1,few,TRBV18,CASSPTANTEAFF,TGTGCCAGCTCACCCACAGCGAACACTGAAGCTTTCTTT
TRBD1,TRBJ2-1,-,TRBV27,CASRLQGASYNEQFF,TGTGCCAGCAGACTGCAGGGGGCGTCCTACAATGAGCAGTTCTTC
TRBD1,TRBJ1-6,-,TRBV28,CASTSEGTGDSPLHF,TGTGCCAGCACCAGTGAGGGGACAGGGGATTCACCCCTCCACTTT
TRBD1,TRBJ2-5,-,TRBV2,CASRWGQGQETQYF,TGTGCCAGCAGATGGGGACAGGGACAAGAGACCCAGTACTTC
TRBD2,TRBJ2-7,-,TRBV30,CAWSPPGGSGRFSDEQYF,TGTGCCTGGAGTCCCCCGGGTGGTAGCGGGAGATTTAGCGACGAGCAGTACTTC
TRBD2,TRBJ2-7,-,TRBV4-2,CASSQDRRGLAETYEQYF,TGTGCCAGCAGCCAAGATCGTAGGGGACTAGCTGAAACCTACGAGCAGTACTTC
TRBD1,TRBJ2-3,-,TRBV28,CASRLTGGADTDTQYF,TGTGCCAGCAGACTCACAGGGGGCGCGGACACAGATACGCAGTATTTT
-,TRBJ2-7,-,TRBV19,CASSLGTLRAYEQYF,TGTGCCAGTAGTCTCGGGACTCTCCGGGCCTACGAGCAGTACTTC
TRBD1,TRBJ1-3,-,TRBV5-1,CASSQGQGAGNTIYF,TGCGCCAGCAGCCAGGGACAGGGCGCTGGAAACACCATATATTTT
-,TRBJ2-5,-,TRBV28,CASSLNTGAPGAQYF,TGTGCCAGCAGTCTAAACACCGGGGCCCCCGGGGCCCAGTACTTC
-,TRBJ2-2,-,TRBV18,CASSPVRTNTGELFF,TGTGCCAGCTCACCTGTTAGGACTAACACCGGGGAGCTGTTTTTT
TRBD1,TRBJ1-5,-,TRBV2,CASSQGVEGQPQHF,TGTGCCAGCAGTCAGGGGGTGGAGGGGCAGCCCCAGCATTTT
TRBD2,TRBJ2-7,-,TRBV29-1,CSVANTRTRSYEQYF,TGCAGCGTTGCGAATACTAGGACTAGATCCTACGAGCAGTACTTC
-,TRBJ2-7,-,TRBV10-2,CATRGGGSNEQYF,TGCGCCACCCGAGGGGGAGGGAGTAACGAGCAGTACTTC
-,TRBJ2-1,-,TRBV18,CASSPASTHEQFF,TGTGCCAGCTCACCAGCTAGCACCCATGAGCAGTTCTTC
TRBD2,TRBJ2-1,-,TRBV15,CATSLGGYGADEQFF,TGTGCCACCAGCCTGGGGGGGTATGGGGCGGATGAGCAGTTCTTC
-,TRBJ1-2,-,TRBV19,CASSMGSWAGMNYGYTF,TGTGCCAGTAGTATGGGGTCCTGGGCAGGAATGAACTATGGCTACACCTTC
TRBD2,TRBJ2-1,-,TRBV28,CASSLPAGGQFF,TGTGCCAGCAGTCTCCCCGCGGGGGGTCAGTTCTTC
TRBD1,TRBJ1-5,-,TRBV19,CASSILNSGGGQPQHF,TGTGCCAGTAGTATTCTGAATTCAGGGGGTGGTCAGCCCCAGCATTTT
-,TRBJ1-1,-,TRBV7-3,CASSYGGEGEAFF,TGTGCCAGCAGCTACGGAGGTGAGGGTGAAGCTTTCTTT
TRBD1,TRBJ1-2,once,TRBV19,CASIRGQGGNYGYTF,TGTGCCAGTATCCGGGGACAGGGAGGTAACTATGGCTACACCTTC
TRBD1,TRBJ2-7,-,TRBV7-3,CASSPRTGGYYEQYF,TGTGCCAGCAGCCCGCGGACAGGGGGCTACTACGAGCAGTACTTC